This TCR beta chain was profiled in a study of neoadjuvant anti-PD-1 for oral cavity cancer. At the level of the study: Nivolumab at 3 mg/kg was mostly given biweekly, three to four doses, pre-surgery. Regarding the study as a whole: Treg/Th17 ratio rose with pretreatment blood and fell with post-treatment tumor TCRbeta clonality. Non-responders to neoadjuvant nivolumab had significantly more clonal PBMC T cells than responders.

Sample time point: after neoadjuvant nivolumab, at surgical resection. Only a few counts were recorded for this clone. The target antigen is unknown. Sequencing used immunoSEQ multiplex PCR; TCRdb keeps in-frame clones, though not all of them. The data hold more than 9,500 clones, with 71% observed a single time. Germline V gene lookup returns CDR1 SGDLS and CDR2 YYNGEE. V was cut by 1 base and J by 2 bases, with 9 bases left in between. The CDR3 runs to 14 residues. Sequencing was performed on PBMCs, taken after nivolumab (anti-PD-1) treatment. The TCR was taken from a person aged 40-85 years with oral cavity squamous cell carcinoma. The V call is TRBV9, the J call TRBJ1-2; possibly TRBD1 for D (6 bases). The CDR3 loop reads CASSVSDRNYGYTF. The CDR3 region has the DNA TGTGCCAGCAGCGTATCGGACAGAAACTATGGCTACACCTTC. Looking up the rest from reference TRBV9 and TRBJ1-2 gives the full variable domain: DSGVTQTPKHLITATGQRVTLRCSPRSGDLSVYWYQQSLDQGLQFLIQYYNGEERAKGNILERFSAQQFPDLHSELNLSSLELGDSALYFCASSVSDRNYGYTFGSGTRLTVV.